There are a few counts of the clone carrying this TCR beta chain. The data belong to a study of T-cell reconstitution after alpha-beta-depleted transplantation in children. The germline V gene encodes CDR1 MNHEY and CDR2 SMNVEV (reference sequence). The CDR3 is made up of 16 amino acids. Trimming left V 2 bases short and J 3 bases short, with 14 bases between. Preparation of the TCRbeta library was carried out with unique molecular identifiers. MiXCR, applied by TCRdb to the PCR reads, yields one record per CDR3 protein. The top ten hold over 9% of the sample, which has some 280,000 distinct CDR3 sequences, 9.5% to 10% seen once.

The specimen was PBMCs from the stem cell graft donor, collected from the stem cell graft. The source of this sequence is a human donor who donated a stem cell graft to a child with SCID. This chain connects TRBV27 to TRBJ2-1; no clear D gene. Written as DNA, the CDR3 is TGTGCCAGCAGTTTAGTTGGGGTTTCCTTCTACAATGAGCAGTTCTTC. Translating it yields CASSLVGVSFYNEQFF.